Given below is one TCR beta chain in context. No antigen is known for it. This entry belongs to a study of CXCR3-negative and CXCR3-positive naive CD8 T cells. In the study overall: Each library held about 1.5 +/- 0.3 million TRB reads, some 130 million in total.

Broader study findings: TRB CDR3s of CXCR3-positive naive cells were more hydrophobic than those of CXCR3-negative naive cells.

UMI-labeled 5' RACE yielded the TRB cDNA libraries. TCRdb reprocessed the 5' RACE reads and keeps a single row for each CDR3 protein, giving no DNA. The listing contains 43,000 or so distinct CDR3 sequences. Sequenced input: naive CXCR3- CD8+ T cells from blood. Subset indicated: CD45RO-CCR7+CD27+CD95- naive CD8+ T cells lacking CXCR3 (TNR3-). The sequence came from a human donor in good health. Some clones in this sample may be carry-over from other donors' samples.

The CDR3 protein is CASTSAGLGNEQFF. The chain is built from TRBV12-3 or TRBV12-4 and TRBJ2-1. The CDR3 runs to 14 residues.